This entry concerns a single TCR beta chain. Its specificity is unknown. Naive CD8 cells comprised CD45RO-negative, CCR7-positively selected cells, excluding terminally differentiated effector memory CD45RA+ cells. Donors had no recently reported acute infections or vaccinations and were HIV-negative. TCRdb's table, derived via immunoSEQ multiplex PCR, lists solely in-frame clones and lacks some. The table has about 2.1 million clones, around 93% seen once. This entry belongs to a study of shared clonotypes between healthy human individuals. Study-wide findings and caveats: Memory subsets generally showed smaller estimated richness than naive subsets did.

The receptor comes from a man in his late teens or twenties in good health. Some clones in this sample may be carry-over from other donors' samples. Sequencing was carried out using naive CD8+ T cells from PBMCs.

CDR3 sequence reads: CASRQAHEQFF. The CDR3 bases are TGTGCCAGCAGGCAAGCCCATGAGCAGTTCTTC. The rearrangement uses TRBV6-5 and TRBJ2-1, with D uncertain. This CDR3 has 11 amino acids. Germline CDR1 is MNHEY and CDR2 is SVGAGI. V lost 6 bases and J 8 bases, leaving 8 bases between the germline ends.